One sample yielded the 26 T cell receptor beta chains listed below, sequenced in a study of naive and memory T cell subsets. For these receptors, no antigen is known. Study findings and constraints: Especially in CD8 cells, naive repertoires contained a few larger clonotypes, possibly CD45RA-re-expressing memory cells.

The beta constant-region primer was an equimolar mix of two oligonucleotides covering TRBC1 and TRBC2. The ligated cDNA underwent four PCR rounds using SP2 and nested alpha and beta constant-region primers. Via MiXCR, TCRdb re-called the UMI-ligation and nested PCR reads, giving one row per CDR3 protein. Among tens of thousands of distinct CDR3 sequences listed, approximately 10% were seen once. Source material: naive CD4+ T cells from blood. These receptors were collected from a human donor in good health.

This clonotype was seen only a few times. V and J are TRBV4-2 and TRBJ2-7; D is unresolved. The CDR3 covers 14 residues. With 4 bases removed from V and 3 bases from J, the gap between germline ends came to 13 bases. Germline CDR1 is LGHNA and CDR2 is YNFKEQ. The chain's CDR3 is CASSLRVKNYEQYF. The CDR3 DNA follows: TGTGCCAGCAGCCTAAGGGTCAAAAACTACGAGCAGTACTTC.

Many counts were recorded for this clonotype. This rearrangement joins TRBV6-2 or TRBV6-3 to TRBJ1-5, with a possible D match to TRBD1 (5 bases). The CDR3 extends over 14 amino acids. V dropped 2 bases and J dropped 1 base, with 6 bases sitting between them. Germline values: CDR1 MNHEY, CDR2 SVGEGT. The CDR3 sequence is CASSYGASNQPQHF. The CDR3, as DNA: TGTGCCAGCAGTTACGGGGCAAGCAATCAGCCCCAGCATTTT.

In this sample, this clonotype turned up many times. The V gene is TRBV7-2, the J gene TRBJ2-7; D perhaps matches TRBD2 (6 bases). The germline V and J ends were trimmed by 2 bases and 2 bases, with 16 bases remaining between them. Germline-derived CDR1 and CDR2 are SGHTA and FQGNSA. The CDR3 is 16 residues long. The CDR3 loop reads CASSLRSGGGTYEQYF. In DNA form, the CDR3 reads TGTGCCAGCAGCTTAAGGTCTGGTGGGGGGACCTACGAGCAGTACTTC.

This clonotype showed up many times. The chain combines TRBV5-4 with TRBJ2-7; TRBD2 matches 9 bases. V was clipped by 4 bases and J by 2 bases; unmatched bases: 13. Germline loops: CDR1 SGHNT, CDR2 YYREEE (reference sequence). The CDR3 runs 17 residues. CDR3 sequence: CASSPPGASGTTYEQYF. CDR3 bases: TGTGCCAGCAGCCCCCCGGGGGCTAGCGGGACCACCTACGAGCAGTACTTC.

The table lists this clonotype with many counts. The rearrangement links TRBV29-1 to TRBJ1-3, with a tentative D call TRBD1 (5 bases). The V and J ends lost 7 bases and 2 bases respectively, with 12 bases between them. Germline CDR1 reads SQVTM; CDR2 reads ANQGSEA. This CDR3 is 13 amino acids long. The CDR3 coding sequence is TGCAGCGCCCTGGGGGGAGCTGGAAACACCATATATTTT. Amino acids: CSALGGAGNTIYF.

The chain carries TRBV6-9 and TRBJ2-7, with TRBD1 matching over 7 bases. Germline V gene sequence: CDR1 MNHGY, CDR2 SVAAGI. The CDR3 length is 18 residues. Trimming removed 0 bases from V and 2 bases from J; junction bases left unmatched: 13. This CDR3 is CASSYSDQTGVWTYEQYF. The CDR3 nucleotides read TGTGCCAGCAGTTATTCGGACCAAACAGGGGTCTGGACCTACGAGCAGTACTTC.

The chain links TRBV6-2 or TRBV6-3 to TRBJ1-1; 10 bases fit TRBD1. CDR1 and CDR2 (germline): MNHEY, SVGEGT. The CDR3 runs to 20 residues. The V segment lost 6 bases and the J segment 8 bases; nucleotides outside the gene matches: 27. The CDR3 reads CASSPLPSLRDRGHNGEAFF. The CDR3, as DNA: TGTGCCAGCAGCCCCCTACCCAGCCTCCGGGACAGGGGCCACAATGGGGAAGCTTTCTTT.

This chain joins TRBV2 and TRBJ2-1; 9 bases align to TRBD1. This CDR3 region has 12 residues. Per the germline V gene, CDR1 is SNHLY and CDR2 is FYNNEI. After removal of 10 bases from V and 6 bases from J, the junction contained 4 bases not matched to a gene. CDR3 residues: CAIKDRGNEQFF. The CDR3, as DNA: TGTGCCATCAAGGACAGGGGCAATGAGCAGTTCTTC.

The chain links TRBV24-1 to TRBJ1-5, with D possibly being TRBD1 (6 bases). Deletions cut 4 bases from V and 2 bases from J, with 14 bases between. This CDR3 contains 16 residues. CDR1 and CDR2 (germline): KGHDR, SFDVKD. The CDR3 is CATSDTRGSGNQPQHF. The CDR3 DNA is TGTGCCACCAGTGACACCAGGGGATCAGGCAATCAGCCCCAGCATTTT.

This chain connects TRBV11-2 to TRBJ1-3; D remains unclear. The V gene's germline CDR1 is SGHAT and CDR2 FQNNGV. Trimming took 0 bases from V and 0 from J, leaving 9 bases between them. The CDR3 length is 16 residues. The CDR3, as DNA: TGTGCCAGCAGCTTAGACAGACCCCTCTCTGGAAACACCATATATTTT. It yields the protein CASSLDRPLSGNTIYF. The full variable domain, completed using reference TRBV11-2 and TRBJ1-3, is EAGVAQSPRYKIIEKRQSVAFWCNPISGHATLYWYQQILGQGPKLLIQFQNNGVVDDSQLPKDRFSAERLKGVDSTLKIQPAKLEDSAVYLCASSLDRPLSGNTIYFGEGSWLTVV.

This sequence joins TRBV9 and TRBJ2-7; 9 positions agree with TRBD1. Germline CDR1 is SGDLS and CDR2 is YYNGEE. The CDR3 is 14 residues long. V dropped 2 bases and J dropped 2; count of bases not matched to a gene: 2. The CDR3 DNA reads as TGTGCCAGCAGCGTGGACAGGGGCGCCTACGAGCAGTACTTC. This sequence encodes CASSVDRGAYEQYF.

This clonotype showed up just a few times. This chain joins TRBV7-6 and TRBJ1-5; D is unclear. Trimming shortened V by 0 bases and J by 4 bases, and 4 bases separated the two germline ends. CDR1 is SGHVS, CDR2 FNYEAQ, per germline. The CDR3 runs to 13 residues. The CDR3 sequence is CASSLAENQPQHF. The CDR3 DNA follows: TGTGCCAGCAGCTTAGCGGAGAATCAGCCCCAGCATTTT.

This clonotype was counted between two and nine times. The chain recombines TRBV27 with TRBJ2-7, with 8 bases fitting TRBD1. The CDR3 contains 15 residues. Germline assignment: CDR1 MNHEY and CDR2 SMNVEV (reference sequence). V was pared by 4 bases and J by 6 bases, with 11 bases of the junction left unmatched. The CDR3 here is CASSSIDRGRIEQYF. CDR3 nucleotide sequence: TGTGCCAGCAGTTCAATAGACAGGGGTCGTATCGAGCAGTACTTC.

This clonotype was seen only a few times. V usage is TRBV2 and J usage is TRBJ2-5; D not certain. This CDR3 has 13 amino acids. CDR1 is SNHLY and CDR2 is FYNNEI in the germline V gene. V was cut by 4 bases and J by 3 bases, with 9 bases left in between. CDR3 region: CASSGGGKETQYF. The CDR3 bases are TGTGCCAGCAGTGGAGGCGGTAAAGAGACCCAGTACTTC.

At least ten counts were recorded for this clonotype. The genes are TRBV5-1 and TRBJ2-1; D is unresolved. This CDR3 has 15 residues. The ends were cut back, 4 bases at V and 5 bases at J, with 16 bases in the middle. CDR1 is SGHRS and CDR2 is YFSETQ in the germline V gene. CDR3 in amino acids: CASSPRLSRDNEQFF. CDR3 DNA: TGCGCCAGCAGCCCACGACTTTCTAGGGACAATGAGCAGTTCTTC.

This chain's CDR3 is CASSLVAGGTADTQYF. The CDR3 bases are TGTGCCAGCAGCTTAGTGGCGGGAGGGACCGCAGATACGCAGTATTTT. The V call is TRBV7-2, the J call TRBJ2-3; 9 bases align to TRBD2. Germline V gene sequence: CDR1 SGHTA, CDR2 FQGNSA. V shed 1 base and J 4 bases; nucleotides not matched to a gene: 6. The CDR3 has 16 residues.

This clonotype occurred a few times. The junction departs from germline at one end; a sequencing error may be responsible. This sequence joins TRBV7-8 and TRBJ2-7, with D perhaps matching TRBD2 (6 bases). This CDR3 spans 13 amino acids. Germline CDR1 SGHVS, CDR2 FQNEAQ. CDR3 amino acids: CASSPRDSDWSVF. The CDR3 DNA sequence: TGTGCCAGCAGCCCCCGGGACTCCGATTGGTCCGTCTTC.

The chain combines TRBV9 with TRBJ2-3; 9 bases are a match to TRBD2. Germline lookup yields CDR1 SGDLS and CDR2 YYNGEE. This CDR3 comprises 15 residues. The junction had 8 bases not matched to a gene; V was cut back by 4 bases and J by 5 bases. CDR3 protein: CASSTAGGLGDTQYF. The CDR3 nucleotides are TGTGCCAGCAGCACGGCGGGAGGGCTCGGAGATACGCAGTATTTT.

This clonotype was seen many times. The CDR3 here is CASSLYRWDRGQETQYF. CDR3 in DNA: TGTGCCAGCAGTTTATATCGTTGGGACAGGGGACAAGAGACCCAGTACTTC. V is TRBV12-3 or TRBV12-4 and J is TRBJ2-5; TRBD1 agrees at 10 bases. The CDR3 has 17 amino acids. Trimming at V came to 2 bases and at J to 2 bases, leaving 8 bases not matched to a gene.

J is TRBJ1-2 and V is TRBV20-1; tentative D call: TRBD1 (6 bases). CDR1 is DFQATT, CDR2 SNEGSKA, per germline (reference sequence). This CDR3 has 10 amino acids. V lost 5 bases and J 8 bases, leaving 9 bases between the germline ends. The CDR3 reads CSAFTGGYTF. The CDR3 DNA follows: TGCAGTGCTTTCACAGGGGGCTACACCTTC.

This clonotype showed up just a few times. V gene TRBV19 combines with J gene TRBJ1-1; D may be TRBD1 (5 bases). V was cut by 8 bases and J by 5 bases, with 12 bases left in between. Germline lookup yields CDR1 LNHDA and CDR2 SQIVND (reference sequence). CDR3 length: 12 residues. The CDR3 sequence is CASGGAGTEAFF. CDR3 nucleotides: TGTGCCAGTGGGGGTGCGGGGACTGAAGCTTTCTTT.

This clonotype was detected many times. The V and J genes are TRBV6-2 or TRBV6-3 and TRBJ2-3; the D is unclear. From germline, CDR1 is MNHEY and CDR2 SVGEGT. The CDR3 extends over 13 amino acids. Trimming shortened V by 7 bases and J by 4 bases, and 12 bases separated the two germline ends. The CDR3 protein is CASKASFPDTQYF. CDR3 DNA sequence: TGTGCCAGCAAAGCTTCTTTTCCAGATACGCAGTATTTT.

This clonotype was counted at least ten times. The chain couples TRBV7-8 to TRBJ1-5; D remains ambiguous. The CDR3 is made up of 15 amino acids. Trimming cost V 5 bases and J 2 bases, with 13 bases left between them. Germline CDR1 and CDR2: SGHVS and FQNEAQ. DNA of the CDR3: TGTGCCAGCAGCATGCTAGAACGTGGCAATCAGCCCCAGCATTTT. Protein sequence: CASSMLERGNQPQHF.

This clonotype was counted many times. The CDR3 DNA reads TGTGCCAGCAGCTCGACTGGGGAGACCCAGTACTTC. As protein: CASSSTGETQYF. This chain joins TRBV7-7 and TRBJ2-5; no clear D gene. CDR3 length: 12 amino acids. Trimming shortened V by 4 bases and J by 5 bases, and 8 bases separated the two germline ends. Looked up from germline, CDR1 is SSHAT and CDR2 is FNYEAQ (reference sequence).

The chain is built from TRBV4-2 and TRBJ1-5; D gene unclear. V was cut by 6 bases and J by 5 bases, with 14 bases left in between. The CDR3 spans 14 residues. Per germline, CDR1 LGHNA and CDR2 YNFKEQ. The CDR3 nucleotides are TGTGCCAGCAGTTACCACAAGCTTGATCAGCCCCAGCATTTT. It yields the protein CASSYHKLDQPQHF.

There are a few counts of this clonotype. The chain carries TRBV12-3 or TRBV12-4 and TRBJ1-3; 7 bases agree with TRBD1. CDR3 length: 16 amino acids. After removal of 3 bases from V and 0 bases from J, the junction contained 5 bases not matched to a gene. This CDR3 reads CASSLGQPISGNTIYF. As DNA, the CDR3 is TGTGCCAGCAGTTTGGGACAGCCGATCTCTGGAAACACCATATATTTT.